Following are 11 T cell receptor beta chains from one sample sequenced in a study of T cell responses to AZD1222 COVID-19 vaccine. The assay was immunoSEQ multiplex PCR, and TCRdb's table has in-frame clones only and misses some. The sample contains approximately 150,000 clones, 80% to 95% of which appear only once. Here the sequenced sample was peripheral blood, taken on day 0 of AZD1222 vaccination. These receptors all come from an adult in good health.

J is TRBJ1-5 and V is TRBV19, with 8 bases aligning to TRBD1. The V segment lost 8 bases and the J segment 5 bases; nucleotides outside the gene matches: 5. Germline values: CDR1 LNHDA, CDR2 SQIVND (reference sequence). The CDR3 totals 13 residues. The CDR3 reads CASGGQGHQPQHF. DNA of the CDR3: TGTGCCAGTGGCGGACAGGGTCATCAGCCCCAGCATTTT.

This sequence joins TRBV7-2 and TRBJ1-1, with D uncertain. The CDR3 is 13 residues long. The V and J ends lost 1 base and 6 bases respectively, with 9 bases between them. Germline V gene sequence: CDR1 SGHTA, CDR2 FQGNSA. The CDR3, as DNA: TGTGCCAGCAGCTTAGGGAGGGTCTCTGAAGCTTTCTTT. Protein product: CASSLGRVSEAFF.

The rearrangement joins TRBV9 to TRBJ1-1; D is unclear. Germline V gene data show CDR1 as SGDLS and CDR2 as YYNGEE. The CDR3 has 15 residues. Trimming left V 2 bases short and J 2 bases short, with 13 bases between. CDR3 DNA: TGTGCCAGCAGCGTGGGCCTTATGGAAAACACTGAAGCTTTCTTT. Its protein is CASSVGLMENTEAFF.

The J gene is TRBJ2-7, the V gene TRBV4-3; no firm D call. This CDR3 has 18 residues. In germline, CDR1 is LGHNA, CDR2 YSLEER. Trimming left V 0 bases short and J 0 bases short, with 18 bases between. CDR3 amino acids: CASSQDWVVHSSSYEQYF. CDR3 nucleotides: TGCGCCAGCAGCCAAGATTGGGTAGTTCACTCGTCCTCCTACGAGCAGTACTTC.

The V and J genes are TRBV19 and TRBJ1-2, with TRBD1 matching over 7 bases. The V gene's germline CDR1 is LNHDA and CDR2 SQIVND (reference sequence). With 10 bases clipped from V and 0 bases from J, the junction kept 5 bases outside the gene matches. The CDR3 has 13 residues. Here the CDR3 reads CATNRGPNYGYTF. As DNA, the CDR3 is TGTGCCACCAACAGGGGACCTAACTATGGCTACACCTTC.

CDR3 bases: TGCAGCGTTGAGGTGCGGGGCCGCACAGATACGCAGTATTTT. It codes for CSVEVRGRTDTQYF. The chain uses TRBV29-1 and TRBJ2-3; a weak D match, TRBD2 (6 bases). Germline V gives CDR1 SQVTM, CDR2 ANQGSEA. The V and J ends lost 3 bases and 1 base respectively, with 11 bases between them. The CDR3 spans 14 residues.

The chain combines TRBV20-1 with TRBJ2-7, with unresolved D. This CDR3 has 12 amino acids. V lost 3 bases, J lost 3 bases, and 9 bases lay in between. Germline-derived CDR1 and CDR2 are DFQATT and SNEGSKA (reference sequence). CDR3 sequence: CSASTDSYEQYF. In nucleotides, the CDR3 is TGCAGTGCTAGTACGGATAGCTACGAGCAGTACTTC.

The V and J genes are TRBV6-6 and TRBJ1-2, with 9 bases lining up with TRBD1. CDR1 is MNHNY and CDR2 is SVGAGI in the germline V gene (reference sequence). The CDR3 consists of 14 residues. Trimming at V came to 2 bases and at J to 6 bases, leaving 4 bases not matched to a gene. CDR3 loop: CASSYNRGLDGYTF. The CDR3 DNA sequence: TGTGCCAGCAGTTACAACAGGGGGCTTGATGGCTACACCTTC.

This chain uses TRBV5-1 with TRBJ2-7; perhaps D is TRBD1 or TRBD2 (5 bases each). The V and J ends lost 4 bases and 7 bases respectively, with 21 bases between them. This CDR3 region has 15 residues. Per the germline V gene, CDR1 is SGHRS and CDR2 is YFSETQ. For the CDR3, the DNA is TGCGCCAGCAGCCTGGGAGAATCAGGGTTAGGGGAGCAGTACTTC. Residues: CASSLGESGLGEQYF.

In DNA form, the CDR3 reads TGTGCCAGCAGTTACTCGAGGGATCAGCCCCAGCATTTT. Translation: CASSYSRDQPQHF. This chain connects TRBV6-6 to TRBJ1-5; D is uncertain. Germline V lookup: CDR1 MNHNY, CDR2 SVGAGI (reference sequence). Trimming removed 0 bases at V and 5 bases at J, with 5 bases between. CDR3 length: 13 amino acids.

The CDR3 protein is CASSVNGQDNAETQYF. As DNA, the CDR3 is TGTGCCAGCAGCGTTAATGGACAGGATAACGCAGAGACCCAGTACTTC. The V and J genes are TRBV9 and TRBJ2-5, with TRBD1 matching over 7 bases. Per the germline V gene, CDR1 is SGDLS and CDR2 is YYNGEE. The CDR3 runs 16 residues. V was clipped by 2 bases and J by 4 bases; unmatched bases: 11.